This T cell receptor (beta chain) was sequenced in a study of blood T cells in healthy people across ages. For the study at large: Every two T cells gave about one barcoded beta molecule via template switching. General study findings and limits: Naive T cell percentage showed a strong correlation with TCR beta diversity.

Healthy Caucasian individuals from Russia aged about 6 to 95 were enrolled as donors. No fewer than 5 micrograms of total RNA were isolated from every sample. Points on this clonotype: What it binds is not known.

Primers used in a second PCR of about 6 to 11 cycles were a sample-barcoded 5' primer and a J-beta primer mix. One entry per CDR3 protein, called by TCRdb with MiXCR from the 5' RACE reads. This table holds hundreds of thousands of distinct CDR3 sequences, about three fifths found once. CDR3 size: 13 residues. V was clipped by 6 bases and J by 4 bases; unmatched bases: 5. Germline values: CDR1 MNHEY, CDR2 SVGEGT. The receptor was derived from a young man in good health. This chain uses TRBV6-2 or TRBV6-3 with TRBJ1-2; TRBD1 matches at 7 bases. Sequences were obtained from blood. The CDR3 spells CASRGDSFYGYTF. CDR3 coding DNA: TGTGCCAGCAGAGGGGACAGCTTCTATGGCTACACCTTC.